Each of the 18 T cell receptor beta chains below was sequenced from the same sample in a study of cytomegalovirus exposure and HLA in healthy donors. Primers included in the PCR were 60 Vbeta and 13 Jbeta primers. Assay used: immunoSEQ multiplex PCR; TCRdb lists only in-frame clones, some missing. The sample lists about 200,000 clones, 82% occurring once. Sequencing was done on a sample of PBMCs. The origin of the receptors is a boy younger than 10 in good health and CMV-seronegative.

The V gene is TRBV9, the J gene TRBJ1-2; TRBD1 matches 7 bases. CDR1 and CDR2 from the germline V gene are SGDLS and YYNGEE. The ends lost 4 bases at V and 5 bases at J; junction bases unmatched: 14. The CDR3 totals 16 residues. CDR3 DNA sequence: TGTGCCAGCAGCTACGAAGCCGGGACAGCGGTTTATGGCTACACCTTC. Residues: CASSYEAGTAVYGYTF. Complete variable domain (other parts from reference TRBV9 and TRBJ1-2): DSGVTQTPKHLITATGQRVTLRCSPRSGDLSVYWYQQSLDQGLQFLIQYYNGEERAKGNILERFSAQQFPDLHSELNLSSLELGDSALYFCASSYEAGTAVYGYTFGSGTRLTVV.

The J gene is TRBJ1-1, the V gene TRBV5-4; D unresolved. Germline CDR1 is SGHNT and CDR2 is YYREEE (reference sequence). The CDR3 totals 12 residues. Between the trimmed V and J ends, which lost 0 bases and 7 bases, there was a span of 7 bases. CDR3: CASSLDKFEAFF. The CDR3 DNA follows: TGTGCCAGCAGCTTGGATAAATTTGAAGCTTTCTTT.

This chain joins TRBV27 and TRBJ2-2, with 10 bases aligning to TRBD1. CDR1 and CDR2 from the germline V gene are MNHEY and SMNVEV (reference sequence). This CDR3 is built from 16 residues. Unmatched junction bases numbered 7, after V lost 6 bases and J lost 3 bases. The CDR3 loop reads CASRATGTGDTGELFF. CDR3 DNA sequence: TGTGCCAGCAGAGCTACCGGGACAGGGGACACCGGGGAGCTGTTTTTT.

In the case of this clone: The germline gene is not matched at one end of the junction; a read error may be the cause. The chain has TRBV7-9 and TRBJ2-1, with D perhaps matching TRBD2 (5 bases). The CDR3 length is 13 residues. Germline loops: CDR1 SEHNR, CDR2 FQNEAQ (reference sequence). This chain's CDR3 is CSSSFQDSNEQFF. The CDR3 region has the DNA TGTTCCAGCAGCTTCCAGGACTCGAATGAGCAGTTCTTC.

The gene calls are TRBV25-1 and TRBJ1-2, with 10 bases matching TRBD1. V lost 8 bases and J lost 4; bases outside the gene matches: 4. CDR3 length: 13 amino acids. In germline, CDR1 is MGHDK, CDR2 SYGVNS. The CDR3 here is CASADRGLYGYTF. The CDR3 DNA reads TGTGCCAGCGCAGACAGGGGGCTCTATGGCTACACCTTC.

This clone was seen only a few times. The chain is built from TRBV12-5 and TRBJ2-7; TRBD1 agrees at 9 bases. The CDR3 consists of 17 residues. CDR1 is LGHNT and CDR2 is FRNRAP in the germline V gene. The J segment lost 2 bases and the V segment lost 1 base, leaving 9 bases of the junction unmatched. The CDR3 here is CASGLDISGTGPYEQYF. CDR3 sequence (DNA): TGTGCTAGTGGTTTGGACATCTCCGGGACAGGGCCCTACGAGCAGTACTTC.

About this clone: This sample also contains other DNA sequences that code for the same CDR3. This rearrangement joins TRBV29-1 to TRBJ1-1; D gene unclear. There are 13 residues in the CDR3. Germline V gene data show CDR1 as SQVTM and CDR2 as ANQGSEA. Trimming removed 3 bases from V and 1 base from J, with 9 bases in between. The CDR3 loop reads CSVEGRTNTEAFF. The CDR3 DNA reads TGCAGCGTTGAGGGCAGAACGAACACTGAAGCTTTCTTT. The full variable domain, its missing parts supplied by reference TRBV29-1 and TRBJ1-1, is SAVISQKPSRDICQRGTSLTIQCQVDSQVTMMFWYRQQPGQSLTLIATANQGSEATYESGFVIDKFPISRPNLTFSTLTVSNMSPEDSSIYLCSVEGRTNTEAFFGQGTRLTVV.

This rearrangement joins TRBV10-1 to TRBJ2-3; D possibly corresponds to TRBD2 (5 bases). Germline V lookup: CDR1 WNHNN, CDR2 SYGVQD (reference sequence). The CDR3 loop spans 13 amino acids. Trimming took 7 bases from V and 4 from J, leaving 12 bases between them. CDR3 amino acids: CASNRLPSDTQYF. The CDR3 DNA sequence: TGCGCCAGCAATCGACTACCTTCAGATACGCAGTATTTT.

The J gene is TRBJ2-7, the V gene TRBV20-1; the D gene is possibly TRBD2 (6 bases). The CDR3 covers 11 residues. With 5 bases removed from V and 6 bases from J, the gap between germline ends came to 11 bases. CDR1 is DFQATT, CDR2 SNEGSKA, per germline (reference sequence). The CDR3, as DNA: TGCAGTGCTCCGACTAGTCTCGAGCAGTACTTC. It is translated as CSAPTSLEQYF.

This chain joins TRBV13 and TRBJ1-1; 10 bases match TRBD1. The CDR3 sequence is 15 residues long. V dropped 5 bases and J dropped 0; count of bases not matched to a gene: 3. The germline CDR1 and CDR2 sequences are PRHDT and FYEKMQ (reference sequence). The CDR3 nucleotides read TGTGCCAGCAGCCACGGGACAGGGGTGAACACTGAAGCTTTCTTT. Protein: CASSHGTGVNTEAFF.

The rearrangement links TRBV9 to TRBJ2-3, with TRBD2 matching over 16 bases. The CDR3 runs 20 residues. V lost 3 bases, J lost 2 bases, and 12 bases stayed unmatched. CDR1 is SGDLS, CDR2 YYNGEE, per germline. As DNA, the CDR3 is TGTGCCAGCAGCGCTGACCCGGGACTAGCGGGGGGGCCCATCACAGATACGCAGTATTTT. Protein: CASSADPGLAGGPITDTQYF.

This clone came up once. The V call is TRBV4-3, the J call TRBJ2-5; 10 nucleotides agree with TRBD2. Germline V gives CDR1 LGHNA, CDR2 YSLEER. Trimming took 4 bases from V and 7 from J; bases not matched to a gene: 12. This CDR3 region has 16 residues. The CDR3 protein is CASSPILAGRLGTQYF. For the CDR3, the DNA is TGCGCCAGCAGCCCCATACTAGCGGGGCGTTTGGGGACCCAGTACTTC.

This clone occurred once. CDR3 region: CASSQETGDYYGYTF. The CDR3 nucleotides read TGCGCCAGCAGCCAAGAGACAGGGGACTACTATGGCTACACCTTC. This rearrangement joins TRBV4-3 to TRBJ1-2; TRBD1 agrees at 8 bases. CDR3 length: 15 amino acids. Per the germline V gene, CDR1 is LGHNA and CDR2 is YSLEER. Germline trimming cut 0 bases from V and 3 bases from J; bases unmatched to any gene: 3.

V gene TRBV6-6 combines with J gene TRBJ2-2; the D gene is possibly TRBD2 (5 bases). The V end lost 0 bases, the J end lost 5 bases, and 7 bases lay between the germline ends. This CDR3 has 14 residues. Germline CDR1 MNHNY, CDR2 SVGAGI (reference sequence). The CDR3 protein is CASSYSRGTGELFF. In DNA, the CDR3 is TGTGCCAGCAGTTACTCACGGGGAACCGGGGAGCTGTTTTTT.

The chain uses TRBV5-4 and TRBJ1-2; perhaps TRBD1 as D (5 bases). Trimming cost V 5 bases and J 4 bases, with 21 bases left between them. Per germline, CDR1 SGHNT and CDR2 YYREEE (reference sequence). The CDR3 length is 16 residues. CDR3 region: CASSKPGQGWSYGYTF. The CDR3 bases are TGTGCCAGCAGTAAACCCGGCCAGGGCTGGAGCTATGGCTACACCTTC.

This clone turned up a few times. The genes are TRBV4-3 and TRBJ2-1; 7 positions agree with TRBD1. Trimming at V came to 4 bases and at J to 1 base, leaving 4 bases not matched to a gene. The CDR3 spans 15 residues. Germline-derived CDR1 and CDR2 are LGHNA and YSLEER. CDR3 protein: CASSPLTGSYNEQFF. The DNA for the CDR3 is TGCGCCAGCAGCCCATTGACAGGGTCCTACAATGAGCAGTTCTTC.

The chain carries TRBV18 and TRBJ2-1; 7 bases match TRBD2. CDR1 and CDR2 (germline): KGHSH, LQKENI. The CDR3 loop spans 18 amino acids. V gave up 3 bases and J gave up 0 bases; unmatched junction bases: 11. CDR3 DNA sequence: TGTGCCAGCTCACCGGGCGGGTCCGGGAGGAGCTCCTACAATGAGCAGTTCTTC. This translates into CASSPGGSGRSSYNEQFF.

About this clone: Compared with germline, one end of the junction differs, possibly owing to a read error. J is TRBJ2-3 and V is TRBV2, with 7 bases that match TRBD1. This CDR3 comprises 16 residues. CDR1 is SNHLY, CDR2 FYNNEI, per germline. As DNA, the CDR3 is TGTGCCAGCACAATTGTGACAGGGTATGGCTCAGATGCGCAGTATTTT. Translating gives CASTIVTGYGSDAQYF.